This TCR beta chain was found in a study of OX40 agonist ivuxolimab in advanced cancers. As for the study in general: The drug used for patients, ivuxolimab, was an agonistic anti-OX40 (CD134) antibody. Subjects had a mean age of about 65 years, with a range of about 23 to 79; less than 90% were male.

Study-level results: In general, CD8+ T cells held more expanded clones than CD4+ did, on average.

Notes on this clone: Its cognate antigen is unknown.

Blood sampling was done at baseline, cycle 4 day 1, and cycle 7 day 1. Germline V gene data show CDR1 as SGHRS and CDR2 as YFSETQ. V was pared by 1 base and J by 5 bases, with 7 bases between. This CDR3 is 13 amino acids long. Using immunoSEQ multiplex PCR, the repertoire was profiled, and TCRdb retains in-frame clones only, with some absent. The repertoire consists of about 58,000 clones, with about 82% occurring once and the leading ten covering 1.9%. The sequencing used CD4+ or CD8+ T cells sorted from blood, collected in a trial of the OX40 agonist ivuxolimab. The chain combines TRBV5-1 with TRBJ2-1; no clear D gene. This clonotype was sampled from an adult with an advanced solid tumor such as melanoma, head and neck, liver or kidney cancer. The CDR3 DNA follows: TGCGCCAGCAGCTTGACACTTAACAATGAGCAGTTCTTC. It translates to CASSLTLNNEQFF.